Shown below are 15 T cell receptor beta chains from a single sample sequenced in a study of cytomegalovirus exposure and HLA in healthy donors. Vbeta (60) and Jbeta (13) primers were used in the PCR. Libraries were prepared by immunoSEQ multiplex PCR; TCRdb keeps only in-frame clonotypes and omits some of them. The sample records some 140,000 clones, roughly three quarters being singletons. Sequenced: PBMCs. These receptors were obtained from a man aged 18 to 30 in good health and CMV-seronegative.

A few counts support this clone. The chain couples TRBV6-6 to TRBJ2-7; the match to TRBD1 covers 8 bases. The length of the CDR3 is 13 residues. Per the germline V gene, CDR1 is MNHNY and CDR2 is SVGAGI (reference sequence). The V segment lost 6 bases and the J segment 3 bases; nucleotides outside the gene matches: 4. The CDR3 DNA reads TGTGCCAGCAGGGCCACAGGGGGCTACGAGCAGTACTTC. It specifies CASRATGGYEQYF.

V usage is TRBV9 and J usage is TRBJ1-4; TRBD1 might be the D (5 bases). The V gene lost 3 bases and the J gene lost 8 bases, with 17 bases spanning the gap. The germline V gene has CDR1 SGDLS and CDR2 YYNGEE. The CDR3 consists of 15 residues. CDR3 loop: CASSASGRRGEKLFF. The CDR3 nucleotides are TGTGCCAGCAGCGCCTCAGGGAGGCGCGGCGAAAAACTGTTTTTT.

The chain carries TRBV7-9 and TRBJ1-2; TRBD1 might be the D (6 bases). Germline-derived CDR1 and CDR2 are SEHNR and FQNEAQ (reference sequence). The V end was cut by 2 bases, the J end by 3 bases, with 10 bases between. The length of the CDR3 is 14 residues. In nucleotides, the CDR3 is TGTGCCAGCAGCTTATCACAGGGAGACTATGGCTACACCTTC. Its translation: CASSLSQGDYGYTF.

The V call is TRBV30, the J call TRBJ2-3, with a tentative D call TRBD2 (5 bases). The CDR3 consists of 12 residues. Germline CDR1 is GTSNPN and CDR2 is SVGIG (reference sequence). V lost 2 bases and J lost 10, with 13 bases in between. CDR3 protein: CAWSTTGDSQYF. CDR3 DNA: TGTGCCTGGAGTACCACCGGGGATTCGCAGTATTTT.

The rearrangement links TRBV30 to TRBJ1-4; 9 nucleotides agree with TRBD1. This CDR3 is built from 14 residues. Trimming at V came to 1 base and at J to 7 bases, leaving 4 bases not matched to a gene. CDR1 is GTSNPN and CDR2 is SVGIG in the germline V gene (reference sequence). CDR3 DNA: TGTGCCTGGAGTGGGACAGGGGCCCGTGAAAAACTGTTTTTT. It codes for CAWSGTGAREKLFF.

The chain has TRBV7-2 and TRBJ2-1, with a possible D match to TRBD1 (5 bases). Trimming stripped 5 bases from V and 10 bases from J, with 12 bases between. Germline-derived CDR1 and CDR2 are SGHTA and FQGNSA. The CDR3 runs 12 residues. Written as DNA, the CDR3 is TGTGCCAGCAGCCTATCCCGACAGGAGCAGTTCTTC. This gives the protein CASSLSRQEQFF.

V gene TRBV7-2 combines with J gene TRBJ1-5; 7 positions match TRBD1. This CDR3 spans 16 amino acids. V shed 0 bases, J shed 2 bases, and the junction held 4 bases outside the gene matches. Germline loops: CDR1 SGHTA, CDR2 FQGNSA. The CDR3 DNA reads TGTGCCAGCAGCTTAGCGATCGACAGGGGCAATCAGCCCCAGCATTTT. Amino acids: CASSLAIDRGNQPQHF.

Note on this clone: The junction departs from germline at one end; a sequencing error may be responsible. The chain links TRBV7-9 to TRBJ1-4; 9 positions match TRBD1. The CDR3 spans 16 residues. CDR1 is SEHNR and CDR2 is FQNEAQ in the germline V gene (reference sequence). The CDR3 coding sequence is TGTTCCAGCAGCTTACCCAGACAGGGGGGAAGGGAAAAACTGTTTTTT. Protein: CSSSLPRQGGREKLFF.

The rearrangement uses TRBV25-1 and TRBJ1-2; D not resolved. The CDR3 sequence is 12 residues long. Trimming took 4 bases from V and 8 from J, leaving 11 bases between them. Germline lookup yields CDR1 MGHDK and CDR2 SYGVNS. CDR3 sequence reads: CASSGQPGGYTF. In nucleotides, the CDR3 is TGTGCCAGCAGTGGACAACCGGGAGGCTACACCTTC.

The chain is built from TRBV19 and TRBJ2-3; D is perhaps TRBD2 (7 bases). The CDR3 sequence is 16 residues long. Trimming left V 5 bases short and J 3 bases short, with 18 bases between. The germline V gene encodes CDR1 LNHDA and CDR2 SQIVND (reference sequence). CDR3 DNA: TGTGCCAGTAGTCCTGGGGGGGGCGGGGGTACAGATACGCAGTATTTT. Amino acids: CASSPGGGGGTDTQYF.

This clone was seen a few times. The chain recombines TRBV10-3 with TRBJ1-1, with 7 bases aligning to TRBD1. The CDR3 is 14 amino acids. The V segment lost 5 bases and the J segment 0 bases; nucleotides outside the gene matches: 3. Germline lookup yields CDR1 ENHRY and CDR2 SYGVKD. The CDR3 nucleotides read TGTGCCATCAGTTCCGGGACAGTGAACACTGAAGCTTTCTTT. The encoded protein is CAISSGTVNTEAFF.

V and J are TRBV4-2 and TRBJ1-3, with TRBD1 identical over 7 bases. Germline CDR1 and CDR2: LGHNA and YNFKEQ. Unmatched junction bases numbered 12, after V lost 3 bases and J lost 4 bases. There are 17 residues in the CDR3. The CDR3 DNA is TGTGCCAGCAGCCAGCACCCGACAGGGTCGGGAGGAAACACCATATATTTT. Its protein product is CASSQHPTGSGGNTIYF.

The chain has TRBV11-2 and TRBJ1-2; D is possibly TRBD1 (5 bases). The V end was cut by 5 bases, the J end by 2 bases, with 15 bases between. This CDR3 spans 15 amino acids. Germline lookup yields CDR1 SGHAT and CDR2 FQNNGV. CDR3 bases: TGTGCCAGCAGCCCTCTCGACAGAGAGAACTATGGCTACACCTTC. It specifies CASSPLDRENYGYTF.

The chain links TRBV7-3 to TRBJ2-1, with TRBD1 identical over 7 bases. CDR3 length: 13 amino acids. Trimming at V came to 5 bases and at J to 4 bases, leaving 2 bases not matched to a gene. CDR1 is SGHTA and CDR2 is FQGTGA in the germline V gene. The CDR3 region has the DNA TGTGCCAGCAGCCGGGGACAGTACAATGAGCAGTTCTTC. Translating it yields CASSRGQYNEQFF.

This clone was observed a few times. This chain links TRBV4-2 with TRBJ2-1; the match to TRBD2 covers 7 bases. The CDR3 has 15 amino acids. Germline-derived CDR1 and CDR2 are LGHNA and YNFKEQ. V gave up 4 bases and J gave up 3 bases; unmatched junction bases: 6. The CDR3 is CASSRGGGDYNEQFF. The CDR3 nucleotides read TGTGCCAGCAGCCGGGGCGGGGGAGACTACAATGAGCAGTTCTTC.